This T cell receptor beta chain was documented in a study of neurological immune-mediated disorders. The J segment lost 0 bases and the V segment lost 6 bases, leaving 5 bases of the junction unmatched. This CDR3 is 15 amino acids long. Per germline, CDR1 DFQATT and CDR2 SNEGSKA (reference sequence). About this clonotype itself: A read error is possible here, since a much larger clone lies one base away.

TCRdb reprocessed the 5' RACE reads with MiXCR, giving one entry per CDR3 protein. This table has tens of thousands of distinct CDR3 sequences, just over 5% appearing once. The V call is TRBV20-1, the J call TRBJ2-1, with 10 positions matching TRBD2. Sequencing was performed on PBMCs. The sequence came from a woman aged 25 to 45 with multiple sclerosis. CDR3 coding DNA: TGCAGTGCCGCACTAGCGGGAAGCTCCTACAATGAGCAGTTCTTC. Translating gives CSAALAGSSYNEQFF.